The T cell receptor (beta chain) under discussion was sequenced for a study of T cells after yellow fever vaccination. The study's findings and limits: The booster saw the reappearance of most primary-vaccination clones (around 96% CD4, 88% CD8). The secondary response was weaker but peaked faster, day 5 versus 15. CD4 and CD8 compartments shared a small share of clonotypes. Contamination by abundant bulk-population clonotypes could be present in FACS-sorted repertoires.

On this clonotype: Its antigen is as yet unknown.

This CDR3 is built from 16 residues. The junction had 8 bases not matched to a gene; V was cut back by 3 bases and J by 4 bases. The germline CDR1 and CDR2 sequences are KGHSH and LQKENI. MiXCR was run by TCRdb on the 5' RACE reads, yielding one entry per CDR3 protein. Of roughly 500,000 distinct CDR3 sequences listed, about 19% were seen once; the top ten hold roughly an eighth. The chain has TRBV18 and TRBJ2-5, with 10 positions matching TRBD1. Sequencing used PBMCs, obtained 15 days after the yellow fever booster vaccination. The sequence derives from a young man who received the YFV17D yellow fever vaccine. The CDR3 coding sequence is TGTGCCAGCTCACCGGGGCCGACAGGGGGCATAGAGACCCAGTACTTC. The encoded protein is CASSPGPTGGIETQYF.